This TCR beta chain was sequenced in a study of early T cells in non-severe SARS-CoV-2 infection. On the study more broadly: Sequencing input comprised bulk RNA from unsorted whole blood; chain pairing was not available.

Germline V lookup: CDR1 MNHNY, CDR2 SVGAGI (reference sequence). V lost 6 bases to trimming and J lost 0 bases, with 17 bases between them. This CDR3 region has 16 residues. Tagging with unique molecular identifiers was applied to individual cDNA molecules. TCRdb re-called the 5' RACE reads with MiXCR, one entry per CDR3 protein. This sample has 70,000 to 85,000 distinct CDR3 sequences, with 9.5% to 13% found just once. This clonotype was seen at least ten times. The V gene is TRBV6-6, the J gene TRBJ1-1; TRBD1 is a possible D gene (6 bases). The clonotype comes from an adult who was a healthcare worker with PCR-confirmed SARS-CoV-2 infection or an uninfected control (not recorded which). Sequenced sample: whole blood. The CDR3, as DNA: TGTGCCAGCAGCCGCGAGGGGGTTAGAATGAACACTGAAGCTTTCTTT. Protein: CASSREGVRMNTEAFF.